This TCR beta chain was identified in a study of shared clonotypes between healthy human individuals. CDR1 is SGHRS, CDR2 YFSETQ, per germline. V lost 6 bases and J lost 7, with 17 bases in between. There are 14 residues in the CDR3. Donors, without exception, were Caucasian adults residing in Nashville, Tennessee. A CD45RA-negative memory subset and a CD45RA+ naive subset were separated from the CD4+ cells. It was 200 to 250 ng DNA, 30,000 or so T cell genomes, that sorted-subset replicate PCRs used. Only in-frame clones appear in the TCRdb table, and some are missing; sequencing was by immunoSEQ multiplex PCR. The repertoire consists of a few million clones, with about 92% occurring once and the leading ten covering 0.39%.

The chain uses TRBV5-1 and TRBJ2-4; D is possibly TRBD1 (6 bases). Specimen: naive CD4+ T cells from PBMCs. As for subset: CD45RA+ positively selected. The sequence came from a young man in good health. Some clones in this sample may be carry-over from other donors' samples. CDR3 region: CASTLLGQGNIQYF. The CDR3 DNA reads TGCGCCAGCACTCTTTTAGGGCAGGGGAACATTCAGTACTTC. Complete variable domain (other parts from reference TRBV5-1 and TRBJ2-4): KAGVTQTPRYLIKTRGQQVTLSCSPISGHRSVSWYQQTPGQGLQFLFEYFSETQRNKGNFPGRFSGRQFSNSRSEMNVSTLELGDSALYLCASTLLGQGNIQYFGAGTRLSVL.